This TCR beta chain comes out of a study of blood T cell repertoires in COVID-19. Study overall: The United States, Italy and Spain supplied acute and convalescent COVID-19 samples. In each case, the material was cDNA or gDNA derived from T cells, B-cell-depleted T cells, or PBMCs.

Patients of the Seattle cohort, enrolled during active infection, were followed longitudinally. CDR3 length: 16 residues. Germline V gives CDR1 SNHLY, CDR2 FYNNEI. Trimming at V came to 6 bases and at J to 6 bases, leaving 8 bases not matched to a gene. Some clones are missing from TCRdb's copy, which holds only in-frame ones; the method was immunoSEQ multiplex PCR. This sample has fewer than 200,000 clones, with about 87% found just once. This sequence was found in a woman between 70 and 85 years old with COVID-19, enrolled during active disease. Sequencing was done on a sample of peripheral blood. This rearrangement joins TRBV2 to TRBJ2-2, with 12 bases fitting TRBD2. The CDR3 DNA reads TGTGCCAGCAGGGGGACTAGCGGGTTCGGTGCCGGGGAGCTGTTTTTT. As protein: CASRGTSGFGAGELFF. Variable domain in full (rest from reference TRBV2 and TRBJ2-2): EPEVTQTPSHQVTQMGQEVILRCVPISNHLYFYWYRQILGQKVEFLVSFYNNEISEKSEIFDDQFSVERPDGSNFTLKIRSTKLEDSAMYFCASRGTSGFGAGELFFGEGSRLTVL.